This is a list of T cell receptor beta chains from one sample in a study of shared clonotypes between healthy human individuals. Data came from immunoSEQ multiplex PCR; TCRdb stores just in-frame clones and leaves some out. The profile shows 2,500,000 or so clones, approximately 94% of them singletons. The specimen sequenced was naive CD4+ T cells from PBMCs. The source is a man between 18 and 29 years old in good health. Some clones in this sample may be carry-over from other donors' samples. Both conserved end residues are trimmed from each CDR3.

CDR3aa: SARVTGEQF
j_gene: TRBJ2-1
v_gene: TRBV20-1
len: 9

CDR3aa: ASSEVGTSGRNEQF
j_gene: TRBJ2-1
v_gene: TRBV6-1
len: 14

CDR3aa: ASSLGTVSTDTQY
j_gene: TRBJ2-3
v_gene: TRBV4-2
len: 13

CDR3aa: ASSPIRGRGFYEQY
j_gene: TRBJ2-7
v_gene: TRBV7-6
len: 14

CDR3aa: AWSVQGNTIY
j_gene: TRBJ1-3
v_gene: TRBV30
len: 10

CDR3aa: ASGGGQGNIQY
j_gene: TRBJ2-4
v_gene: TRBV2
len: 11

CDR3aa: ASSVRGRASYEQY
j_gene: TRBJ2-7
v_gene: TRBV6-1
len: 13

CDR3aa: ASSQVAKRGSAYT
j_gene: TRBJ1-2
v_gene: TRBV14
len: 13

CDR3aa: ASSYSTVNTEAF
j_gene: TRBJ1-1
v_gene: TRBV6-5
len: 12

CDR3aa: ASSQGAYEPQH
j_gene: TRBJ1-5
v_gene: TRBV28
len: 11

CDR3aa: ASSFPAANTEAF
j_gene: TRBJ1-1
v_gene: TRBV11-2
len: 12

CDR3aa: ASSFFPGQGSSGYT
j_gene: TRBJ1-2
v_gene: TRBV5-5
len: 14

CDR3aa: ASSLFLAIAGHNEQF
j_gene: TRBJ2-1
v_gene: TRBV7-6
len: 15

CDR3aa: ASSERAATTQY
j_gene: TRBJ2-3
v_gene: TRBV6-1
len: 11

CDR3aa: SVTRGLAGKYNEQF
j_gene: TRBJ2-1
v_gene: TRBV29-1
len: 14

CDR3aa: ASSDPVGSNYGYT
j_gene: TRBJ1-2
v_gene: TRBV5-1
len: 13

CDR3aa: ASGLGRHWGTEAF
j_gene: TRBJ1-1
v_gene: TRBV19
len: 13

CDR3aa: ASSRTGRGQGKNIQY
j_gene: TRBJ2-4
v_gene: TRBV5-1
len: 15

CDR3aa: ASSLRTISSYNEQF
j_gene: TRBJ2-1
v_gene: TRBV5-6
len: 14

CDR3aa: ASSPQTGTGGYEQY
j_gene: TRBJ2-7
v_gene: TRBV5-1
len: 14

CDR3aa: ASSINGVRTNEKLF
j_gene: TRBJ1-4
v_gene: TRBV19
len: 14

CDR3aa: ASSQQTGGRNNEQF
j_gene: TRBJ2-1
v_gene: TRBV7-3
len: 14

CDR3aa: ASSLGGTTTQETQY
j_gene: TRBJ2-5
v_gene: TRBV7-9
len: 14

CDR3aa: ASSLGPSGNTIY
j_gene: TRBJ1-3
v_gene: TRBV28
len: 12

CDR3aa: ASSYTSGTYEQY
j_gene: TRBJ2-7
v_gene: TRBV5-6
len: 12

CDR3aa: ASSLYAGGTYNEQF
j_gene: TRBJ2-1
v_gene: TRBV5-1
len: 14

CDR3aa: ASSPARGEWNEQF
j_gene: TRBJ2-1
v_gene: TRBV2
len: 13

CDR3aa: ASTSRREGPADTQY
j_gene: TRBJ2-3
v_gene: TRBV2
len: 14